This TCR beta chain was profiled in a study of beta chain features in type 1 diabetes. The study, taken as a whole, reports: People with Type 1 diabetes carried modestly yet significantly shorter TCRB CDR3s in all four CD4+ subsets.

The whole isolated RNA underwent reverse transcription, so sequencing captured expressed TCRB transcripts. Here immunoSEQ multiplex PCR was the method, and the copy in TCRdb shows in-frame clones only, minus some. The sample has hundreds of thousands of clones; about an eighth are singletons. CDR3 length: 12 residues. Between the trimmed V and J ends, which lost 6 bases and 1 base, there was a span of 6 bases. In germline, CDR1 is SGHAT, CDR2 FQDESV (reference sequence). Only a few counts were recorded for this clone. Its antigen remains unidentified. The origin of this receptor is a man between 18 and 35 years old with type 1 diabetes. Sequenced material: naive CD4+ T cells from blood. The rearrangement joins TRBV11-1 to TRBJ1-1; D is uncertain. The CDR3 loop reads CASRTQNTEAFF. As DNA, the CDR3 is TGTGCCAGCAGGACACAGAACACTGAAGCTTTCTTT.